This T cell receptor beta chain was sequenced for a study of shared clonotypes between healthy human individuals. This CDR3 comprises 13 residues. V gave up 3 bases and J gave up 6 bases, with 11 bases separating them. Germline loops: CDR1 LNHDA, CDR2 SQIVND (reference sequence). As defined, naive CD8 cells were CD45RO-negative and positively selected for CCR7, with terminally differentiated effector memory CD45RA+ cells excluded. Study-level points and caveats: Richness estimates generally favored naive over memory subsets.

The authors ran the assay at deep level. Source study methods: Without quality scores, immunoSEQ junctional reads could not be filtered like full-length reads. This table comes from immunoSEQ multiplex PCR, and its TCRdb copy is limited to in-frame clones, with some not included. V and J calls and clone size are given by that table; D and trimming were obtained from the DNA. This table holds nearly 2 million clones, roughly 94% found once. As to this clone: As yet, its antigen is unknown.

This receptor was obtained from a man younger than 35 in good health. Material: naive CD8+ T cells sorted from blood. The rearrangement uses TRBV19 and TRBJ1-1; a weak D match, TRBD1 (5 bases). CDR3 sequence (DNA): TGTGCCAGTAGTATGGGGCAGTGGGCTGAAGCTTTCTTT. It specifies CASSMGQWAEAFF.